The clone carrying this T cell receptor (beta chain) was seen a handful of times. Its specificity is not known. These data originate in a study of cytomegalovirus exposure and HLA in healthy donors. Study results and caveats: Most TCR beta V segments were productive about 87% or about 30% of the time in an earlier analysis. The records held CMV serostatus as the only immune exposure information. Common viral pathogens seemed to be connected with several of the most significant clusters, according to a later analysis.

13 Jbeta primers and 60 Vbeta primers were used for the PCR. The repertoire was sequenced with immunoSEQ multiplex PCR; TCRdb's copy has only in-frame clones and lacks some. The sample holds 70,000 to 100,000 clones, 80% seen once. The V gene's germline CDR1 is MNHNS and CDR2 SASEGT. This CDR3 region has 13 residues. Trimming removed 1 base from V and 7 bases from J, with 5 bases in between. This clonotype was sampled from a woman aged 50 to 60 in good health and CMV-seropositive. The sample consisted of PBMCs. The chain recombines TRBV6-1 with TRBJ1-6; D gene ambiguous. CDR3: CASSEDGNSPLHF. The CDR3 nucleotides are TGTGCCAGCAGTGAAGACGGGAATTCACCCCTCCACTTT.